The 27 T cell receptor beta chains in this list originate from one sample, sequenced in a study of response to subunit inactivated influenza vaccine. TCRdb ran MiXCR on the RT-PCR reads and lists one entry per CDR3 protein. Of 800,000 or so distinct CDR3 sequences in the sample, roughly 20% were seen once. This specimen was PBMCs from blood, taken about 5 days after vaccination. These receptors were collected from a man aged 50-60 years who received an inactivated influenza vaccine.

The CDR3 here is CATSDLLENEQFF. As DNA, the CDR3 is TGTGCCACCAGTGATTTGCTGGAAAATGAGCAGTTCTTC. The chain employs TRBV24-1 and TRBJ2-1; the D is unclear. V was clipped by 0 bases and J by 7 bases, with 6 bases between them. This CDR3 has 13 residues. From germline, CDR1 is KGHDR and CDR2 SFDVKD.

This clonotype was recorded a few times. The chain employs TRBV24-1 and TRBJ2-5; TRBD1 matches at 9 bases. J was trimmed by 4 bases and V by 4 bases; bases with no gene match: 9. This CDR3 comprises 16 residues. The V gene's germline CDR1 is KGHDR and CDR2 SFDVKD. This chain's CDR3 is CATSDSRRDRAETQYF. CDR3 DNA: TGTGCCACCAGTGACTCTAGACGGGACAGGGCAGAGACCCAGTACTTC.

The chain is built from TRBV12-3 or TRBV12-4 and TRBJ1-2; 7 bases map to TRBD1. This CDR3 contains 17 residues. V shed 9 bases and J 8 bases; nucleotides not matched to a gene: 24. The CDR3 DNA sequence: TGTGCCAGTAAAGGAGGGGGCAGGGGGACGCGGACGCGAGGCTACACCTTC. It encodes CASKGGGRGTRTRGYTF.

The CDR3 DNA reads as TGTGCCAGCAGTGAACAGATTAATAATTCACCCCTCCACTTT. Encoded protein: CASSEQINNSPLHF. The rearrangement uses TRBV12-3 or TRBV12-4 and TRBJ1-6; no clear D gene. The CDR3 extends over 14 amino acids. The V end lost 5 bases, the J end lost 5 bases, and 10 bases lay between the germline ends.

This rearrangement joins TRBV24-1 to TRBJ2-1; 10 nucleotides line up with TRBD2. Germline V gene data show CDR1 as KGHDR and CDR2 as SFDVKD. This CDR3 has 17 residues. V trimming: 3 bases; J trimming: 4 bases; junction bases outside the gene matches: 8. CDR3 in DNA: TGTGCCACCAGTGATGGCCCAACTAGCGGGAAGTACAATGAGCAGTTCTTC. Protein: CATSDGPTSGKYNEQFF.

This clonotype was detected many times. CDR3 in DNA: TGTGCCAGCAGCTCTCGGACAGGGGTCGATGAGCAGTTCTTC. It translates to CASSSRTGVDEQFF. The V and J genes are TRBV3-1 and TRBJ2-1, with 9 bases that match TRBD1. CDR1 and CDR2 (germline): LGHDT, YNNKEL (reference sequence). The CDR3 is 14 amino acids. Germline trimming cut 5 bases from V and 8 bases from J; bases unmatched to any gene: 7.

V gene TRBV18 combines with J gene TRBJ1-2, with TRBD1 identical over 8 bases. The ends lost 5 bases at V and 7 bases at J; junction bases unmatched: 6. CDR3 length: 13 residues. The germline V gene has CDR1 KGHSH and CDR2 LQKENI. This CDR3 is CASSSRDRSGYTF. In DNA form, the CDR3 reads TGTGCCAGCTCATCCCGGGACAGGTCTGGCTACACCTTC.

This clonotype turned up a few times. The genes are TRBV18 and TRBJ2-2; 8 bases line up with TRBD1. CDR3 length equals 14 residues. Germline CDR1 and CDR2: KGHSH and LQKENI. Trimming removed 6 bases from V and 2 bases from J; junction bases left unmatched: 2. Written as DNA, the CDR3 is TGTGCCAGCTCGGACAGGGCTAACACCGGGGAGCTGTTTTTT. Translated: CASSDRANTGELFF.

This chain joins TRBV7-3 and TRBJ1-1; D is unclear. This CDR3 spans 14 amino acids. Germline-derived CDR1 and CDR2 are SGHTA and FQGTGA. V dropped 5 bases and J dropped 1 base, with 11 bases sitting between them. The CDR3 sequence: CASSPGRANTEAFF. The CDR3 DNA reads TGTGCCAGCAGCCCAGGTCGGGCGAACACTGAAGCTTTCTTT.

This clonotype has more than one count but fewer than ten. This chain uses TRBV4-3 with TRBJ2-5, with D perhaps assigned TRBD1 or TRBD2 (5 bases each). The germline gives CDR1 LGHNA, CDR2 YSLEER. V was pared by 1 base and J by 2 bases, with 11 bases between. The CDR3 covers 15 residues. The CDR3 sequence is CASSQAGTEQETQYF. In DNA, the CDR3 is TGCGCCAGCAGCCAAGCCGGGACCGAACAAGAGACCCAGTACTTC.

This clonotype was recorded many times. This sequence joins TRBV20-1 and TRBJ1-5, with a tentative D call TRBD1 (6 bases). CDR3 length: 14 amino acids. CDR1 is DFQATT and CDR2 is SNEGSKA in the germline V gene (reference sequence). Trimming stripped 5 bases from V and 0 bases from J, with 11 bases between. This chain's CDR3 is CSAGDIHSNQPQHF. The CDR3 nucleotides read TGCAGTGCTGGGGACATTCATAGCAATCAGCCCCAGCATTTT.

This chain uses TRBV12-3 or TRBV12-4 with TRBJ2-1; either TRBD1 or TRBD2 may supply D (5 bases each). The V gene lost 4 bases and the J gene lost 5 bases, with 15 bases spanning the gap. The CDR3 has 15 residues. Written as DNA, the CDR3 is TGTGCCAGCAGTTCGGGACCCTTAGGTAACAATGAGCAGTTCTTC. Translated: CASSSGPLGNNEQFF.

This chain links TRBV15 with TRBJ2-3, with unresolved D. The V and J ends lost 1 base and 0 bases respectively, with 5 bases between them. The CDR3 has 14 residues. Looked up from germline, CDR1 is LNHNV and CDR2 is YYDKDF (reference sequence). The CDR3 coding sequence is TGTGCCACCAGCAGAGGCCCCAGCACAGATACGCAGTATTTT. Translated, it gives CATSRGPSTDTQYF.

CDR3 nucleotide sequence: TGTGCCAGCAGTTACTCGGTCTACGTTTTCACTTATTACTCATTTCGACAGGGGGTCGACGAGCAGTACTTC. Translating it yields CASSYSVYVFTYYSFRQGVDEQYF. This chain connects TRBV6-2 or TRBV6-3 to TRBJ2-7; 9 nucleotides agree with TRBD1. The CDR3 is made up of 24 amino acids. V lost 0 bases to trimming and J lost 5 bases; unmatched junction nucleotides: 32. Germline V gene lookup returns CDR1 MNHEY and CDR2 SVGEGT.

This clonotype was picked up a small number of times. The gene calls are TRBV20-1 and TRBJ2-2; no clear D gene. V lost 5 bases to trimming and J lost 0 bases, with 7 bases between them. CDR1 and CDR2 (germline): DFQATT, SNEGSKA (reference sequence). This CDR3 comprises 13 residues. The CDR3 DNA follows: TGCAGTGCTTCTACCTCGAACACCGGGGAGCTGTTTTTT. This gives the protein CSASTSNTGELFF.

The CDR3 reads CRVLGPRRIDTEAFF. CDR3 nucleotides: TGCAGGGTTCTTGGACCCAGGCGGATCGACACTGAAGCTTTCTTT. This chain connects TRBV20-1 to TRBJ1-1; no reliable D call. Germline CDR1 is DFQATT and CDR2 is SNEGSKA (reference sequence). The CDR3 extends over 15 amino acids.

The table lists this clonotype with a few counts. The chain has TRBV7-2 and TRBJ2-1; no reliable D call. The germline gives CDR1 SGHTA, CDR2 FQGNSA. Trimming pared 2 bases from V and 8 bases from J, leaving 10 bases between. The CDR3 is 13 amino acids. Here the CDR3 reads CASSLIVGDEQFF. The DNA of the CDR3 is TGTGCCAGCAGCTTAATAGTGGGCGATGAGCAGTTCTTC.

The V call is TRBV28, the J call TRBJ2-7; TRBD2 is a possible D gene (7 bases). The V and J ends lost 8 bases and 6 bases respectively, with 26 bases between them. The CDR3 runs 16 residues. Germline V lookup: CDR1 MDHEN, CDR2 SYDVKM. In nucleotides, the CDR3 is TGTGCCAGCGCTGAAATTCGGGGGGCCTTGCCGCGCGAGCAGTACTTC. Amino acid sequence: CASAEIRGALPREQYF.

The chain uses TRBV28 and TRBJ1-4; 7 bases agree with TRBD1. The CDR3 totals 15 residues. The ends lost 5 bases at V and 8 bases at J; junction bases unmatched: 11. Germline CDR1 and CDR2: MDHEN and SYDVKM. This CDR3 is CASSSPGTAGEKLFF. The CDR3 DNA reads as TGTGCCAGCAGTAGCCCCGGGACAGCTGGCGAAAAACTGTTTTTT.

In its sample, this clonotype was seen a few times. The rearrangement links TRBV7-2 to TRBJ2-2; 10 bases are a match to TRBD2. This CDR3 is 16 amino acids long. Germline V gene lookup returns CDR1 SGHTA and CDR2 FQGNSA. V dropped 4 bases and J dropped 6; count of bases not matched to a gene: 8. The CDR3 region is CASSSQREGSPGELFF. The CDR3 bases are TGTGCCAGCAGCTCCCAGCGGGAGGGCTCTCCCGGGGAGCTGTTTTTT.

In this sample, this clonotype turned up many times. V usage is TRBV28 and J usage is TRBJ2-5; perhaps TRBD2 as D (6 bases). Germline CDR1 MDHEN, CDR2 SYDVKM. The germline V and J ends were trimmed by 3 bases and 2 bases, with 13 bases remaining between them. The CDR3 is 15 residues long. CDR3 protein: CASSFKGGWQETQYF. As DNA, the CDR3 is TGTGCCAGCAGTTTTAAGGGAGGTTGGCAAGAGACCCAGTACTTC. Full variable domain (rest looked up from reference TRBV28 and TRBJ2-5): DVKVTQSSRYLVKRTGEKVFLECVQDMDHENMFWYRQDPGLGLRLIYFSYDVKMKEKGDIPEGYSVSREKKERFSLILESASTNQTSMYLCASSFKGGWQETQYFGPGTRLLVL.

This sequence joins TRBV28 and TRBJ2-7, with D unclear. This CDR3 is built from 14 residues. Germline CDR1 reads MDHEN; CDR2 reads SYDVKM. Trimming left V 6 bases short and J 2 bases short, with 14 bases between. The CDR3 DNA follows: TGTGCCAGCAGCCGAGGTGCCAATCCCTACGAGCAGTACTTC. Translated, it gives CASSRGANPYEQYF. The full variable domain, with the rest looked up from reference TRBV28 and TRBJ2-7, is DVKVTQSSRYLVKRTGEKVFLECVQDMDHENMFWYRQDPGLGLRLIYFSYDVKMKEKGDIPEGYSVSREKKERFSLILESASTNQTSMYLCASSRGANPYEQYFGPGTRLTVT.

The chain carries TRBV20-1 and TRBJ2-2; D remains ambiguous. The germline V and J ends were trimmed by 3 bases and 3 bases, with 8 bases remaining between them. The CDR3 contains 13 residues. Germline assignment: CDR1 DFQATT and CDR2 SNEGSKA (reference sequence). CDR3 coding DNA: TGCAGTGCTAGCCCCAGATACACCGGGGAGCTGTTTTTT. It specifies CSASPRYTGELFF.

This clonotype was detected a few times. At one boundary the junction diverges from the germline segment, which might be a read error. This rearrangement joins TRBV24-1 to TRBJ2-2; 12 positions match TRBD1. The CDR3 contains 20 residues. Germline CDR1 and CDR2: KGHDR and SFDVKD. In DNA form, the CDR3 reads TGTGCCACTAGTGATTTGATCCCGGGACAGGGGGCGTCGAACACCGGGGAGCTGTTTTTT. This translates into CATSDLIPGQGASNTGELFF.

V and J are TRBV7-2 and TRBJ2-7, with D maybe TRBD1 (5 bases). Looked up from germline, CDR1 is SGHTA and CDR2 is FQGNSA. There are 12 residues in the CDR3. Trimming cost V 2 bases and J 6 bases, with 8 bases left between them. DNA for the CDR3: TGTGCCAGCAGCTTACGACAGCTCGAGCAGTACTTC. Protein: CASSLRQLEQYF.

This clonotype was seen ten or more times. The CDR3 DNA sequence: TGTGCCAGCAGCCGAGACCGCAACATTCAGTACTTC. This sequence encodes CASSRDRNIQYF. This chain uses TRBV3-1 with TRBJ2-4; no firm D call. The CDR3 runs 12 residues. Germline CDR1 LGHDT, CDR2 YNNKEL (reference sequence). V was clipped by 4 bases and J by 7 bases, with 8 bases between them. The whole variable domain, remainder taken from reference TRBV3-1 and TRBJ2-4, is DTAVSQTPKYLVTQMGNDKSIKCEQNLGHDTMYWYKQDSKKFLKIMFSYNNKELIINETVPNRFSPKSPDKAHLNLHINSLELGDSAVYFCASSRDRNIQYFGAGTRLSVL.

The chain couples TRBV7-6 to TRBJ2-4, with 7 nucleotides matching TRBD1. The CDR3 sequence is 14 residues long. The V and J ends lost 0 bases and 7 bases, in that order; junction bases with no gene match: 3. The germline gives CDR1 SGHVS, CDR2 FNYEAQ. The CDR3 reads CASSLAGRGNIQYF. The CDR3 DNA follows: TGTGCCAGCAGCTTAGCGGGCAGGGGGAACATTCAGTACTTC.